This TCR beta chain was recovered during a study of graft-versus-host responses after intestinal transplantation. Turning to the study itself: Transplants were multivisceral, liver-intestinal, or isolated intestinal.

Regarding this clone: What it binds is not known.

Study-wide points: Marrow from the recipient contained GvH clones, some of which had appeared first in ileum or blood.

Clones were sequenced by immunoSEQ multiplex PCR, and TCRdb holds only the in-frame ones, with some missing. This sample has 90,000 to 120,000 clones, with around 90% found just once. V lost 2 bases and J lost 9, with 21 bases in between. The CDR3 sequence is 16 residues long. The V call is TRBV5-3, the J call TRBJ1-5; weak D call: TRBD1 (6 bases). TRBV5-3 is flagged as an ORF with uncertain function. The source of this sequence is a human donor who was the organ donor for an intestinal transplant. The source material was unstimulated CD4+ T cells sorted from spleen or lymph node cells, sampled before transplant. DNA for the CDR3: TGTGCCAGAAGCTTCGTCTGGGGGGCGAATCAAAGGCCCCAGCATTTT. Translated, it gives CARSFVWGANQRPQHF.